This T cell receptor beta chain was documented in a study of blood T cell repertoires in COVID-19. Turning to the study itself: Sources were T cells, B-cell-depleted T cells, or PBMCs; the material itself was cDNA or gDNA.

Original processing methods: Amplification from reference gene primers served as the basis for estimated nucleated cell counts. The assay was immunoSEQ multiplex PCR, and TCRdb's table has in-frame clones only and misses some. The DNA was the basis for D and trimming; V, J and clone size are from that table. The data contain roughly 150,000 clones, around 82% of them seen just once; the ten biggest clones take up over 2%. The CDR3 sequence is 11 residues long. Germline V CDR1 and CDR2: SEHNR, FQNEAQ (reference sequence). Trimming took 2 bases from V and 7 from J, leaving 5 bases between them. Input material: peripheral blood. This sequence originates from a woman of 80 years or more with acute or convalescent COVID-19. V and J are TRBV7-9 and TRBJ1-2, with D hard to call. The CDR3 protein is CASSLTSGYTF. For the CDR3, the DNA is TGTGCCAGCAGCTTAACCAGTGGCTACACCTTC.